These 30 T cell receptor beta chains originate from one sample sequenced in a study of T cells after yellow fever vaccination. MiXCR, applied by TCRdb to the 5' RACE reads, yields one record per CDR3 protein. The sample gives 200,000 to 300,000 distinct CDR3 sequences, about an eighth of which show up once; less than 0.55% is in the top ten. Specimen: CD4+ T cells sorted from PBMCs, collected 45 days after the yellow fever booster vaccination. The receptors were sampled from a man aged 25 to 40 who received the YFV17D yellow fever vaccine.

This clonotype turned up a few times. The chain recombines TRBV7-8 with TRBJ2-1, with 9 bases matching TRBD2. V shed 5 bases and J 1 base; nucleotides not matched to a gene: 12. This CDR3 spans 18 amino acids. From germline, CDR1 is SGHVS and CDR2 FQNEAQ. CDR3 residues: CASSDNPSGTWSYNEQFF. Here the CDR3 DNA reads TGTGCCAGCAGCGACAACCCTAGCGGGACGTGGTCCTACAATGAGCAGTTCTTC.

In this sample, this clonotype turned up a few times. The V call is TRBV5-5, the J call TRBJ2-7, with 7 bases fitting TRBD2. Looked up from germline, CDR1 is SGHKS and CDR2 is YYEKEE (reference sequence). This CDR3 spans 14 amino acids. The J segment lost 0 bases and the V segment lost 2 bases, leaving 2 bases of the junction unmatched. CDR3 sequence: CASSFPGGSYEQYF. The CDR3 bases are TGTGCCAGCAGCTTCCCGGGGGGCTCCTACGAGCAGTACTTC.

This clonotype was seen only a few times. This chain connects TRBV10-1 to TRBJ2-4, with 9 bases aligning to TRBD1. The junction had 2 bases not matched to a gene; V was cut back by 4 bases and J by 1 base. Germline CDR1 reads WNHNN; CDR2 reads SYGVQD (reference sequence). This CDR3 has 15 residues. CDR3 residues: CASSAGQGAKNIQYF. The CDR3 DNA is TGCGCCAGCAGTGCCGGACAGGGGGCCAAAAACATTCAGTACTTC.

This chain joins TRBV6-2 or TRBV6-3 and TRBJ2-7; 12 bases line up with TRBD2. This CDR3 region has 15 residues. Germline assignment: CDR1 MNHEY and CDR2 SVGEGT. V dropped 6 bases and J dropped 3; count of bases not matched to a gene: 6. CDR3 coding DNA: TGTGCCAGCAGCTCCCCACTAGCGGGAGGCTACGAGCAGTACTTC. It encodes CASSSPLAGGYEQYF.

V and J are TRBV20-1 and TRBJ1-2; 9 nucleotides agree with TRBD1. J gave up 0 bases and V 3 bases, and 2 bases lay outside the gene matches. From germline, CDR1 is DFQATT and CDR2 SNEGSKA (reference sequence). The CDR3 is 14 amino acids. This CDR3 reads CSARGQGTNYGYTF. The DNA of the CDR3 is TGCAGTGCTAGGGGACAGGGAACTAACTATGGCTACACCTTC.

This clonotype was seen a handful of times. The J gene is TRBJ2-1, the V gene TRBV7-9; 11 nucleotides align to TRBD2. The V and J ends lost 5 bases and 9 bases, in that order; junction bases with no gene match: 15. The CDR3 runs to 17 residues. The germline gives CDR1 SEHNR, CDR2 FQNEAQ (reference sequence). The CDR3 DNA sequence: TGTGCCAGCAGCGGGACCGGGACTAGCGGCGTTAGGGGTGAGCAGTTCTTC. It yields the protein CASSGTGTSGVRGEQFF.

The rearrangement uses TRBV18 and TRBJ2-1; tentative D call: TRBD2 (6 bases). Looked up from germline, CDR1 is KGHSH and CDR2 is LQKENI. The germline V and J ends were trimmed by 2 bases and 0 bases, with 11 bases remaining between them. The CDR3 length is 16 residues. CDR3: CASSPIAGHSYNEQFF. The CDR3 DNA is TGTGCCAGCTCACCAATCGCGGGGCACTCCTACAATGAGCAGTTCTTC. The entire variable domain, with the rest obtained from reference TRBV18 and TRBJ2-1, is as follows: NAGVMQNPRHLVRRRGQEARLRCSPMKGHSHVYWYRQLPEEGLKFMVYLQKENIIDESGMPKERFSAEFPKEGPSILRIQQVVRGDSAAYFCASSPIAGHSYNEQFFGPGTRLTVL.

This clonotype showed up just a few times. V and J are TRBV7-2 and TRBJ2-7; D is unclear. The CDR3 spans 15 residues. V was pared by 5 bases and J by 0 bases, with 14 bases between. Germline CDR1 and CDR2: SGHTA and FQGNSA. The CDR3 protein is CASSQPGFSSYEQYF. CDR3 DNA sequence: TGTGCCAGCAGCCAGCCTGGGTTTAGCTCCTACGAGCAGTACTTC.

This clonotype was seen more than once but under ten times. The genes are TRBV7-2 and TRBJ1-1, with a tentative D call TRBD1 (6 bases). This CDR3 spans 12 amino acids. The germline V gene encodes CDR1 SGHTA and CDR2 FQGNSA. The V end was cut by 7 bases, the J end by 9 bases, with 15 bases between. CDR3 DNA: TGTGCCAGCAAGGCCATGGGGGGGCAAGCTTTCTTT. It specifies CASKAMGGQAFF.

The chain employs TRBV29-1 and TRBJ2-3; D is unclear. Germline CDR1 SQVTM, CDR2 ANQGSEA. Trimming cost V 6 bases and J 0 bases, with 16 bases left between them. This CDR3 has 15 residues. CDR3 nucleotide sequence: TGCAGCGTCGAACCGCGGCGGAGTAGCACAGATACGCAGTATTTT. It translates to CSVEPRRSSTDTQYF.

This clonotype was detected ten times or more. The rearrangement joins TRBV20-1 to TRBJ2-3; the match to TRBD2 covers 11 bases. The CDR3 consists of 18 residues. V lost 5 bases, J lost 2 bases, and 15 bases stayed unmatched. CDR1 and CDR2 from the germline V gene are DFQATT and SNEGSKA (reference sequence). The CDR3 DNA reads TGCAGTGCTTTTGGGACTAGCGGTTCCCTATGGATCACAGATACGCAGTATTTT. Translated: CSAFGTSGSLWITDTQYF.

This clonotype was detected a few times. The chain combines TRBV5-1 with TRBJ2-1, with D hard to call. The CDR3 has 15 residues. Germline lookup yields CDR1 SGHRS and CDR2 YFSETQ. Trimming removed 0 bases from V and 0 bases from J, with 7 bases in between. The CDR3 loop reads CASSLDASSYNEQFF. Written as DNA, the CDR3 is TGCGCCAGCAGCTTGGACGCAAGCTCCTACAATGAGCAGTTCTTC.

This clonotype was seen only a few times. The V gene is TRBV12-3 or TRBV12-4, the J gene TRBJ1-2; D gene unclear. The CDR3 consists of 13 residues. V lost 3 bases and J 2 bases, leaving 7 bases between the germline ends. Written as DNA, the CDR3 is TGTGCCAGCAGTTTGTCAGACAACTATGGCTACACCTTC. This gives the protein CASSLSDNYGYTF.

V gene TRBV15 combines with J gene TRBJ1-5; D not certain. V was cut by 0 bases and J by 9 bases, with 15 bases left in between. In germline, CDR1 is LNHNV, CDR2 YYDKDF (reference sequence). The CDR3 has 15 amino acids. The CDR3 reads CATSRDHGGNRPQHF. Here the CDR3 DNA reads TGTGCCACCAGCAGAGATCATGGAGGGAACAGGCCCCAGCATTTT.

The J gene is TRBJ2-1, the V gene TRBV12-3 or TRBV12-4; possibly TRBD1 for D (6 bases). This CDR3 has 15 amino acids. V lost 7 bases and J 5 bases, leaving 18 bases between the germline ends. Written as DNA, the CDR3 is TGTGCCAGCAACCAAGGGGGAGCAGTAAACAATGAGCAGTTCTTC. Translation gives CASNQGGAVNNEQFF.

This clonotype was counted many times. The V gene is TRBV5-1, the J gene TRBJ1-5; D unclear. The CDR3 is 14 residues long. Per the germline V gene, CDR1 is SGHRS and CDR2 is YFSETQ. Trimming took 4 bases from V and 5 from J, leaving 13 bases between them. The CDR3 reads CASSPRSTDQPQHF. CDR3 in DNA: TGCGCCAGCAGCCCACGGAGTACCGATCAGCCCCAGCATTTT. The complete variable domain, with remaining parts taken from reference TRBV5-1 and TRBJ1-5, reads KAGVTQTPRYLIKTRGQQVTLSCSPISGHRSVSWYQQTPGQGLQFLFEYFSETQRNKGNFPGRFSGRQFSNSRSEMNVSTLELGDSALYLCASSPRSTDQPQHFGDGTRLSIL.

In its sample, this clonotype was seen many times. The chain carries TRBV12-5 and TRBJ2-1, with 7 bases matching TRBD2. J gave up 2 bases and V 0 bases, and 4 bases lay outside the gene matches. The CDR3 has 16 amino acids. Germline V gene sequence: CDR1 LGHNT, CDR2 FRNRAP. Written as DNA, the CDR3 is TGTGCTAGTGGTTTGGTACTAGGACTAGCCTACAATGAGCAGTTCTTC. Amino acids: CASGLVLGLAYNEQFF.

This clonotype was counted only a few times. This sequence joins TRBV6-5 and TRBJ2-7; 10 bases are a match to TRBD2. CDR3 length: 17 residues. V lost 4 bases to trimming and J lost 1 base; unmatched junction nucleotides: 10. Germline lookup yields CDR1 MNHEY and CDR2 SVGAGI. The DNA for the CDR3 is TGTGCCAGCAGTTTAAGGAGCGGGAGGGCCAGATCCTACGAGCAGTACTTC. Its translation: CASSLRSGRARSYEQYF.

This chain uses TRBV10-3 with TRBJ2-7; the D call may be TRBD1 or TRBD2 (6 bases each). This CDR3 has 16 amino acids. Germline V gives CDR1 ENHRY, CDR2 SYGVKD. Trimming took 2 bases from V and 3 from J, leaving 17 bases between them. CDR3 protein: CAISETQGGGIYEQYF. The CDR3 bases are TGTGCCATCAGTGAGACACAGGGAGGTGGGATCTACGAGCAGTACTTC.

This clonotype has more than one count but fewer than ten. The gene calls are TRBV12-3 or TRBV12-4 and TRBJ2-7, with D unresolved. Trimming stripped 6 bases from V and 2 bases from J, with 17 bases between. The CDR3 is made up of 15 amino acids. The CDR3 here is CASSPGRNFAYEQYF. Here the CDR3 DNA reads TGTGCCAGCAGCCCCGGACGGAACTTCGCCTACGAGCAGTACTTC.

This clonotype was observed a handful of times. CDR3 in DNA: TGTGCCAGCAGTTCTGGACAGGGGCGTGGCACTGAAGCTTTCTTT. Translation: CASSSGQGRGTEAFF. This chain links TRBV6-5 with TRBJ1-1, with 9 bases that match TRBD1. The trim removed 4 bases at V and 4 bases at J, leaving 7 bases unmatched. Germline V gene sequence: CDR1 MNHEY, CDR2 SVGAGI. This CDR3 region has 15 residues.

This clonotype was detected many times. The V and J genes are TRBV10-3 and TRBJ2-3, with 8 bases lining up with TRBD1. J lost 4 bases, V lost 4 bases, and 7 bases had no gene match. CDR1 is ENHRY, CDR2 SYGVKD, per germline. The CDR3 consists of 15 residues. In DNA form, the CDR3 reads TGTGCCATCAGTGGGTACGGACAGGGAGCAGATACGCAGTATTTT. Protein product: CAISGYGQGADTQYF.

This clonotype was recorded a few times. The chain joins TRBV5-6 to TRBJ2-3; the D is unclear. This CDR3 is built from 15 residues. In germline, CDR1 is SGHDT, CDR2 YYEEEE. V shed 4 bases and J shed 0 bases, with 12 bases lying between them. In nucleotides, the CDR3 is TGTGCCAGCAGCAGCCCGACGGCTAGCACAGATACGCAGTATTTT. Translated, it gives CASSSPTASTDTQYF.

This clonotype appeared many times. The chain carries TRBV18 and TRBJ1-5; D is ambiguous. V gave up 2 bases and J gave up 7 bases, with 12 bases separating them. CDR1 KGHSH and CDR2 LQKENI come from the germline V gene. This CDR3 contains 14 residues. This chain's CDR3 is CASSPGLNGQPQHF. The DNA for the CDR3 is TGTGCCAGCTCACCAGGTTTAAATGGCCAGCCCCAGCATTTT.

This clonotype was counted a few times. This chain connects TRBV7-2 to TRBJ2-1, with TRBD1 matching over 9 bases. V was pared by 5 bases and J by 7 bases, with 6 bases of the junction left unmatched. The CDR3 is 14 amino acids. Germline V lookup: CDR1 SGHTA, CDR2 FQGNSA. For the CDR3, the DNA is TGTGCCAGCAGCAAAGACAGGGGGTTTAATGAGCAGTTCTTC. Its protein is CASSKDRGFNEQFF.

Many counts were recorded for this clonotype. The chain recombines TRBV2 with TRBJ1-5, with 11 bases fitting TRBD1. The V segment lost 5 bases and the J segment 5 bases; nucleotides outside the gene matches: 2. This CDR3 is 14 amino acids long. Germline V lookup: CDR1 SNHLY, CDR2 FYNNEI. The CDR3 DNA sequence: TGTGCCAGCAGTAAGGACAGGGGGCATCAGCCCCAGCATTTT. It is translated as CASSKDRGHQPQHF.

V gene TRBV7-2 combines with J gene TRBJ2-7, with D perhaps matching TRBD1 or TRBD2 (6 bases each). CDR1 SGHTA and CDR2 FQGNSA come from the germline V gene. Trimming cost V 6 bases and J 6 bases, with 15 bases left between them. The CDR3 covers 13 residues. The CDR3, as DNA: TGTGCCAGCAGAAAAGGGGGGCCGAGCGAGCAGTACTTC. It yields the protein CASRKGGPSEQYF.

This clonotype appeared a few times. This chain joins TRBV7-2 and TRBJ2-1, with D unresolved. The CDR3 is 16 amino acids. V shed 5 bases and J shed 1 base, with 15 bases lying between them. The germline V gene encodes CDR1 SGHTA and CDR2 FQGNSA. The CDR3 sequence is CASSAKIRWSYNEQFF. The CDR3 bases are TGTGCCAGCAGCGCGAAAATACGGTGGTCCTACAATGAGCAGTTCTTC.

This clonotype was observed a handful of times. The chain carries TRBV30 and TRBJ2-5, with unresolved D. Germline V gene lookup returns CDR1 GTSNPN and CDR2 SVGIG (reference sequence). The CDR3 length is 10 residues. V shed 8 bases and J shed 4 bases, with 8 bases lying between them. The CDR3 protein is CALGLETQYF. In nucleotides, the CDR3 is TGTGCCCTAGGGCTAGAGACCCAGTACTTC.

The chain joins TRBV5-5 to TRBJ2-5; D possibly corresponds to TRBD1 (6 bases). Germline V gene lookup returns CDR1 SGHKS and CDR2 YYEKEE (reference sequence). Trimming removed 4 bases from V and 1 base from J, with 17 bases in between. The CDR3 spans 16 residues. The CDR3 reads CASSVGTDRVQETQYF. CDR3 bases: TGTGCCAGCAGCGTGGGAACGGACAGAGTCCAAGAGACCCAGTACTTC. Full variable domain (outside the CDR3, taken from reference TRBV5-5 and TRBJ2-5): DAGVTQSPTHLIKTRGQQVTLRCSPISGHKSVSWYQQVLGQGPQFIFQYYEKEERGRGNFPDRFSARQFPNYSSELNVNALLLGDSALYLCASSVGTDRVQETQYFGPGTRLLVL.